The 20 T cell receptor beta chains given below trace back to one sample, sequenced in a study of neurological immune-mediated disorders. TCRdb recomputed calls from the 5' RACE reads with MiXCR, one row per CDR3 protein. The top ten clones hold more than 4% of a sample with about 70,000 distinct CDR3 sequences, approximately 3.3% of them seen once. The sequenced sample consisted of PBMCs. The receptors stem from a woman between 45 and 60 years old with multiple sclerosis.

This clonotype has a count of ten or more. The chain combines TRBV5-1 with TRBJ2-6; perhaps TRBD2 as D (5 bases). Deletions cut 4 bases from V and 0 bases from J, with 11 bases between. Germline V gives CDR1 SGHRS, CDR2 YFSETQ. CDR3 size: 16 residues. The CDR3 here is CASSIGGGSGANVLTF. In nucleotides, the CDR3 is TGCGCCAGCAGCATCGGAGGTGGCTCTGGGGCCAACGTCCTGACTTTC. Drawing the rest from reference TRBV5-1 and TRBJ2-6, the complete variable domain is KAGVTQTPRYLIKTRGQQVTLSCSPISGHRSVSWYQQTPGQGLQFLFEYFSETQRNKGNFPGRFSGRQFSNSRSEMNVSTLELGDSALYLCASSIGGGSGANVLTFGAGSRLTVL.

As regards this clonotype: The junction departs from germline at one end; a sequencing error may be responsible. The chain has TRBV2 and TRBJ2-2; D not certain. The CDR3 has 11 amino acids. CDR1 and CDR2 (germline): SNHLY, FYNNEI. The CDR3 DNA reads TGTGACAGCAGCCCCCCTGGGGAGCTGTTTTTT. This sequence encodes CDSSPPGELFF. Full variable domain (rest looked up from reference TRBV2 and TRBJ2-2): EPEVTQTPSHQVTQMGQEVILRCVPISNHLYFYWYRQILGQKVEFLVSFYNNEISEKSEIFDDQFSVERPDGSNFTLKIRSTKLEDSAMYFCDSSPPGELFFGEGSRLTVL.

This clonotype was detected many times. The chain has TRBV20-1 and TRBJ2-5; 9 nucleotides align to TRBD2. There are 18 residues in the CDR3. Looked up from germline, CDR1 is DFQATT and CDR2 is SNEGSKA (reference sequence). J was trimmed by 7 bases and V by 1 base; bases with no gene match: 19. CDR3 region: CSARVWLLSGSARGTQYF. CDR3 nucleotides: TGCAGTGCTAGAGTCTGGCTACTTAGCGGGAGTGCCCGGGGGACCCAGTACTTC.

This clonotype has at least ten counts. This rearrangement joins TRBV3-1 to TRBJ1-4; a possible D gene is TRBD1 (6 bases). The ends were cut back, 2 bases at V and 0 bases at J, with 7 bases in the middle. The CDR3 is made up of 15 amino acids. CDR1 is LGHDT, CDR2 YNNKEL, per germline (reference sequence). CDR3 DNA sequence: TGTGCCAGCAGCCAAAGGGGGACAACTAATGAAAAACTGTTTTTT. Amino acid sequence: CASSQRGTTNEKLFF. The full variable domain, rest sourced from reference TRBV3-1 and TRBJ1-4, is DTAVSQTPKYLVTQMGNDKSIKCEQNLGHDTMYWYKQDSKKFLKIMFSYNNKELIINETVPNRFSPKSPDKAHLNLHINSLELGDSAVYFCASSQRGTTNEKLFFGSGTQLSVL.

This clonotype was counted at least ten times. CDR3 nucleotide sequence: TGTGCCAGCAGCTCCCCCGGCGGGGGGTTGCTCACAGATACGCAGTATTTT. The encoded protein is CASSSPGGGLLTDTQYF. J is TRBJ2-3 and V is TRBV7-2; 8 bases agree with TRBD2. The CDR3 is 17 residues long. The V gene end was trimmed by 4 bases and the J gene end by 2 bases; junction bases not matched to a gene: 11. Looked up from germline, CDR1 is SGHTA and CDR2 is FQGNSA.

This clonotype was seen repeatedly, ten times or more. This chain connects TRBV20-1 to TRBJ2-2, with D unresolved. Trimming pared 5 bases from V and 4 bases from J, leaving 11 bases between. The CDR3 consists of 13 residues. Germline CDR1 is DFQATT and CDR2 is SNEGSKA (reference sequence). CDR3 residues: CSAQRSLTGELFF. The CDR3 DNA sequence: TGCAGTGCTCAAAGATCGCTCACCGGGGAGCTGTTTTTT.

This clonotype was counted between two and nine times. A much bigger clone sits one base away, suggesting this may be a read error. The V and J genes are TRBV29-1 and TRBJ2-5; no clear D. V was shortened by 7 bases and J by 5 bases, with 8 bases between the two germline ends. There are 10 residues in the CDR3. Germline CDR1 and CDR2: SQVTM and ANQGSEA. CDR3 sequence: CSADMETQYF. CDR3 nucleotides: TGCAGCGCCGACATGGAGACCCAGTACTTC.

Many counts were recorded for this clonotype. CDR3 loop: CASRDRGAMRDKNIQYF. DNA for the CDR3: TGTGCCAGCCGGGACAGGGGAGCCATGAGGGACAAAAACATTCAGTACTTC. The chain carries TRBV2 and TRBJ2-4, with 10 nucleotides matching TRBD1. V gave up 8 bases and J gave up 3 bases; unmatched junction bases: 13. CDR3 length equals 17 residues. Germline V lookup: CDR1 SNHLY, CDR2 FYNNEI.

At least ten counts were recorded for this clonotype. The rearrangement uses TRBV6-2 or TRBV6-3 and TRBJ1-5; no reliable D call. CDR1 is MNHEY, CDR2 SVGEGT, per germline. V was pared by 0 bases and J by 7 bases, with 13 bases between. This CDR3 comprises 15 residues. CDR3 residues: CASSYSYSLGQPQHF. CDR3 nucleotides: TGTGCCAGCAGTTACTCGTACAGCCTCGGACAGCCCCAGCATTTT.

This clonotype was picked up many times. V and J are TRBV3-1 and TRBJ2-3; the match to TRBD1 covers 8 bases. The J segment lost 2 bases and the V segment lost 4 bases, leaving 8 bases of the junction unmatched. The CDR3 extends over 16 amino acids. Germline V CDR1 and CDR2: LGHDT, YNNKEL (reference sequence). The CDR3 region is CASSRSGTGITDTQYF. The CDR3 nucleotides are TGTGCCAGCAGCCGATCCGGGACAGGTATCACAGATACGCAGTATTTT.

In its sample, this clonotype was seen many times. The J gene is TRBJ2-1, the V gene TRBV5-6; D is undetermined. Germline CDR1 reads SGHDT; CDR2 reads YYEEEE. The ends were cut back, 0 bases at V and 2 bases at J, with 6 bases in the middle. This CDR3 is 14 amino acids long. CDR3 loop: CASSLGATYNEQFF. DNA for the CDR3: TGTGCCAGCAGCTTGGGAGCGACCTACAATGAGCAGTTCTTC.

In its sample, this clonotype was seen many times. The genes are TRBV5-1 and TRBJ2-7; D is undetermined. The V gene's germline CDR1 is SGHRS and CDR2 YFSETQ. CDR3 length equals 13 residues. Trimming shortened V by 1 base and J by 6 bases, and 11 bases separated the two germline ends. CDR3 sequence: CASSLSGSLEQYV. CDR3 DNA sequence: TGCGCCAGCAGCTTGAGTGGTTCACTCGAGCAGTACGTC.

In the case of this clonotype: Given a much more abundant clone one base away, this may be a read error. The chain is built from TRBV7-9 and TRBJ2-7; TRBD1 matches 10 bases. V was pared by 4 bases and J by 2 bases, with 5 bases of the junction left unmatched. The CDR3 has 15 residues. Germline values: CDR1 SEHNR, CDR2 FQNEAQ (reference sequence). In DNA form, the CDR3 reads TGTGCCAGCAGCTGGAACGGGACAGGGGCCTACGAGCAGTACTTC. Its translation is CASSWNGTGAYEQYF. The full variable domain, in which reference TRBV7-9 and TRBJ2-7 provide the parts outside the CDR3, is DTGVSQNPRHKITKRGQNVTFRCDPISEHNRLYWYRQTLGQGPEFLTYFQNEAQLEKSRLLSDRFSAERPKGSFSTLEIQRTEQGDSAMYLCASSWNGTGAYEQYFGPGTRLTVT.

This clonotype was seen at least ten times. The chain has TRBV20-1 and TRBJ2-5, with D perhaps TRBD2 (6 bases). This CDR3 is built from 13 residues. V dropped 5 bases and J dropped 5 bases, with 15 bases sitting between them. The germline CDR1 and CDR2 sequences are DFQATT and SNEGSKA (reference sequence). The chain's CDR3 is CSAVPGLQETQYF. DNA for the CDR3: TGCAGTGCTGTGCCGGGACTCCAGGAGACCCAGTACTTC.

This clonotype was counted at least ten times. The chain uses TRBV6-2 or TRBV6-3 and TRBJ2-7, with D unclear. This CDR3 region has 12 residues. V lost 0 bases and J 7 bases, leaving 7 bases between the germline ends. Germline CDR1 MNHEY, CDR2 SVGEGT. CDR3 amino acids: CASSYSTREQYF. DNA of the CDR3: TGTGCCAGCAGTTACTCGACCCGGGAGCAGTACTTC.

The chain combines TRBV20-1 with TRBJ1-5; D unresolved. This CDR3 comprises 17 residues. Per germline, CDR1 DFQATT and CDR2 SNEGSKA (reference sequence). The ends were cut back, 0 bases at V and 5 bases at J, with 20 bases in the middle. The CDR3 bases are TGCAGTGCTAGAGAACTCTTGATGTGGGGAGGAGATCAGCCCCAGCATTTT. It yields the protein CSARELLMWGGDQPQHF.

This clonotype was counted at least ten times. The rearrangement joins TRBV29-1 to TRBJ2-1, with TRBD1 matching 7 bases. This CDR3 is built from 12 residues. J lost 6 bases, V lost 3 bases, and 2 bases had no gene match. Germline loops: CDR1 SQVTM, CDR2 ANQGSEA. The CDR3: CSVDGTANEQFF. For the CDR3, the DNA is TGCAGCGTTGATGGGACAGCCAATGAGCAGTTCTTC.

This clonotype was picked up many times. The rearrangement uses TRBV5-1 and TRBJ2-5, with D hard to call. Per the germline V gene, CDR1 is SGHRS and CDR2 is YFSETQ. This CDR3 contains 13 residues. Trimming stripped 6 bases from V and 1 base from J, with 10 bases between. Here the CDR3 reads CASNIIGQETQYF. The CDR3 DNA reads as TGCGCCAGCAACATTATCGGCCAAGAGACCCAGTACTTC.

This clonotype was counted at least ten times. The chain couples TRBV3-1 to TRBJ2-5; D is undetermined. The ends were cut back, 3 bases at V and 1 base at J, with 3 bases in the middle. The V gene's germline CDR1 is LGHDT and CDR2 YNNKEL (reference sequence). The CDR3 totals 12 residues. Written as DNA, the CDR3 is TGTGCCAGCAGCCATTCCCAAGAGACCCAGTACTTC. It encodes CASSHSQETQYF.

The table lists this clonotype with many counts. The chain couples TRBV7-9 to TRBJ2-7, with 13 bases lining up with TRBD2. With 1 base clipped from V and 0 bases from J, the junction kept 6 bases outside the gene matches. CDR3 size: 18 residues. CDR1 and CDR2 from the germline V gene are SEHNR and FQNEAQ (reference sequence). The CDR3 DNA follows: TGTGCCAGCAGCTTAGGAACTAGCGGGAGGGCTCTCTCCTACGAGCAGTACTTC. It specifies CASSLGTSGRALSYEQYF.